A single sample is the source of the 10 T cell receptor beta chains below, sequenced in a study of blood T cell repertoires in COVID-19. Some clones are missing from TCRdb's copy, which holds only in-frame ones; the method was immunoSEQ multiplex PCR. The data show more than 70,000 clones, about 85% seen once. Source material: peripheral blood. All receptors come from a woman aged 50 to 60 with active or convalescent COVID-19.

The V gene is TRBV9, the J gene TRBJ2-1; TRBD1 matches 9 bases. V shed 4 bases, J shed 5 bases, and the junction held 7 bases outside the gene matches. Germline V gene data show CDR1 as SGDLS and CDR2 as YYNGEE. This CDR3 region has 15 residues. The chain's CDR3 is CASSPRTGVNNEQFF. Written as DNA, the CDR3 is TGTGCCAGCAGCCCACGGACAGGGGTGAACAATGAGCAGTTCTTC.

J is TRBJ2-7 and V is TRBV7-6; D is unclear. The germline V gene encodes CDR1 SGHVS and CDR2 FNYEAQ. V was clipped by 4 bases and J by 3 bases, with 16 bases between them. The CDR3 is 15 amino acids. The CDR3 DNA is TGTGCCAGCAGCTCGAACCCGGGTTCCAACTACGAGCAGTACTTC. As protein: CASSSNPGSNYEQYF.

The rearrangement joins TRBV4-3 to TRBJ1-2; TRBD1 matches 9 bases. The CDR3 sequence is 16 residues long. Germline V gives CDR1 LGHNA, CDR2 YSLEER. V lost 0 bases, J lost 5 bases, and 7 bases stayed unmatched. CDR3 loop: CASSQDSGTGPYGYTF. The CDR3 bases are TGCGCCAGCAGCCAAGATTCGGGGACAGGGCCATATGGCTACACCTTC.

This clone was recorded once. The chain combines TRBV29-1 with TRBJ2-5, with D possibly TRBD2 on 6 matching bases. The CDR3 spans 11 residues. From germline, CDR1 is SQVTM and CDR2 ANQGSEA. V lost 4 bases and J 4 bases, leaving 7 bases between the germline ends. The CDR3 region is CSVVGGETQYF. The CDR3 nucleotides are TGCAGCGTTGTCGGGGGAGAGACCCAGTACTTC.

The chain employs TRBV4-1 and TRBJ1-2, with D tentatively TRBD1 (6 bases). The CDR3 contains 14 residues. Trimming pared 0 bases from V and 8 bases from J, leaving 13 bases between. The germline V gene encodes CDR1 MGHRA and CDR2 YSYEKL. The CDR3 DNA reads as TGCGCCAGCAGCCAAGATCAGGCAGGGGTAGGCTACACCTTC. Translated, it gives CASSQDQAGVGYTF.

This chain links TRBV7-2 with TRBJ1-2; no definite D call. CDR1 and CDR2 (germline): SGHTA, FQGNSA. The CDR3 covers 14 residues. V lost 5 bases, J lost 4 bases, and 14 bases lay in between. CDR3 amino acids: CASSTPPGIYGYTF. CDR3 coding DNA: TGTGCCAGCAGCACCCCCCCGGGGATCTATGGCTACACCTTC.

The chain links TRBV6-6 to TRBJ2-7, with 10 bases aligning to TRBD1. The CDR3 covers 14 residues. V trimming: 6 bases; J trimming: 2 bases; junction bases outside the gene matches: 4. Germline V CDR1 and CDR2: MNHNY, SVGAGI (reference sequence). CDR3 bases: TGTGCCAGCAGCCCGGGACAGGGGACCTACGAGCAGTACTTC. Translating gives CASSPGQGTYEQYF.

The rearrangement joins TRBV30 to TRBJ1-4; D gene uncertain. From germline, CDR1 is GTSNPN and CDR2 SVGIG (reference sequence). The CDR3 consists of 11 residues. V lost 2 bases and J lost 4, with 2 bases in between. CDR3 DNA sequence: TGTGCCTGGAGTTATAATGAAAAACTGTTTTTT. Translated, it gives CAWSYNEKLFF.

The V call is TRBV7-3, the J call TRBJ2-5; 8 bases align to TRBD2. CDR3 length equals 14 residues. With 4 bases clipped from V and 5 bases from J, the junction kept 6 bases outside the gene matches. The germline gives CDR1 SGHTA, CDR2 FQGTGA. CDR3 loop: CASSSFGGAETQYF. The CDR3 DNA follows: TGTGCCAGCAGCTCTTTCGGGGGGGCCGAGACCCAGTACTTC. The full variable domain, with the rest looked up from reference TRBV7-3 and TRBJ2-5, is GAGVSQTPSNKVTEKGKYVELRCDPISGHTALYWYRQSLGQGPEFLIYFQGTGAADDSGLPNDRFFAVRPEGSVSTLKIQRTERGDSAVYLCASSSFGGAETQYFGPGTRLLVL.

In this sample, this clone turned up once. V and J are TRBV30 and TRBJ2-3; a weak D match, TRBD1 (5 bases). CDR1 and CDR2 (germline): GTSNPN, SVGIG (reference sequence). The CDR3 has 14 amino acids. The V gene lost 0 bases and the J gene lost 2 bases, with 9 bases spanning the gap. CDR3 DNA sequence: TGTGCCTGGAGTGTACCAGGGTTCACAGATACGCAGTATTTT. Its translation is CAWSVPGFTDTQYF.